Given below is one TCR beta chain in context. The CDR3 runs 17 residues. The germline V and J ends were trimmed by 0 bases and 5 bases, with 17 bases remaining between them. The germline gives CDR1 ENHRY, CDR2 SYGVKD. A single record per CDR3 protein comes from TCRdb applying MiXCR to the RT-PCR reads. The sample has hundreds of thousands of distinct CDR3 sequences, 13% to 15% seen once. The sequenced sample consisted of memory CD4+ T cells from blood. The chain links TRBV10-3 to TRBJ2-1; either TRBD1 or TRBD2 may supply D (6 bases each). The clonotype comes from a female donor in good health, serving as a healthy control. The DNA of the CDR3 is TGTGCCATCAGTGAGTCGACTATCTGGGGGGCCGACAATGAGCAGTTCTTC. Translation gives CAISESTIWGADNEQFF.